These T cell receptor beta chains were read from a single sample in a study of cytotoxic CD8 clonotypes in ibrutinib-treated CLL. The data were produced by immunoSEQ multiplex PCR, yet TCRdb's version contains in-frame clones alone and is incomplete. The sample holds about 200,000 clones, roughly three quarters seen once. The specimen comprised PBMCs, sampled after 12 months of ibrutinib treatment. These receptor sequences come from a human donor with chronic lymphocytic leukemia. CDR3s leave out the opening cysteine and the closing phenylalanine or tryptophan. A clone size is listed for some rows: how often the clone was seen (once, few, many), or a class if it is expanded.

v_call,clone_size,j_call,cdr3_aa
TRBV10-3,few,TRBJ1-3,AIRIPGRAGNTIY
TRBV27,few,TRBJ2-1,ASSLREYNEQF
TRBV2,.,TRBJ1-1,ASSVVTGNTEAF
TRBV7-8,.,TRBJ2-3,ASSLGRDTQY
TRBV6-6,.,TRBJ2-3,ASSYTPGPRVTQY
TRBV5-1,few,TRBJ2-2,ASSLAGRNTGELF
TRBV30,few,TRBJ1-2,AWSVRRANYGYT
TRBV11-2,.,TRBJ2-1,ASSALVVEQF
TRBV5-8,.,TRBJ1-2,ASSPLTRGVGYT
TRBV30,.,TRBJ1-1,AWRQNTEAF
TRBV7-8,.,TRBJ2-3,ASSLVGGASTDTQY
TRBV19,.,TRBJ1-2,ASSLRLLDWDHGYT
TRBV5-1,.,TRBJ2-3,ASSRRPADSTDTQY
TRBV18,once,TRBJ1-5,ASSPATGGNQPQH
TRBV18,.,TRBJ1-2,ASSPGQGDYGYT
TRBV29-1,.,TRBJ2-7,SVAGGLEQY
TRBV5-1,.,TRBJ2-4,ASTEGATKNIQY
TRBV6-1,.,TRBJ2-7,ASKLTSHLSYEQY
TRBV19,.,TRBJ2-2,ASRPLTGELF
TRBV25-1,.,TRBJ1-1,ASSDWSDGGTEAF
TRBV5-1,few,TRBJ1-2,ASSLDPGGDYGYT
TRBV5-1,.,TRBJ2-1,ASSLGSSGEQF
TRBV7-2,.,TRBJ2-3,ASSLVWGDGTDTQY
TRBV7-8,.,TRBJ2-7,ASSQGRLSYEQY
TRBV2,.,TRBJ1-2,ASSDGRDYGYT
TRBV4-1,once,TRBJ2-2,ASSHGTGANTGELF
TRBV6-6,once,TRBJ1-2,ASSFREGYT
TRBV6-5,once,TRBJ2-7,ATLSGSSYEQY
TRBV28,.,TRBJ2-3,ASTPPTRFADTQY
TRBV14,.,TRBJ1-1,ASSPFPDTEAF
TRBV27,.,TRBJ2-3,ASSLVQGSTDTQY
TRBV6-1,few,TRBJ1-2,ASSEAGGPGWKLPGYT
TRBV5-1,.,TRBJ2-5,ASAWTSGPQETQY
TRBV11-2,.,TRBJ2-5,ASSRPDRGLGTQY
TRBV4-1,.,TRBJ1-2,ASSRLGQGPLSYGYT
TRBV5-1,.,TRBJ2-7,ASSPRSGGAVYEQY
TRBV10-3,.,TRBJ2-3,ATSGGTDTQY
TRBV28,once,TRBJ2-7,ASSLQGRTYEQY
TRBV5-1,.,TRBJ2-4,ASSLESQGKNIQY
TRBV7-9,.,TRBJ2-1,ASSFDRTSVTKQF
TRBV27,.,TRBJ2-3,ASSLAGGPRDTQY